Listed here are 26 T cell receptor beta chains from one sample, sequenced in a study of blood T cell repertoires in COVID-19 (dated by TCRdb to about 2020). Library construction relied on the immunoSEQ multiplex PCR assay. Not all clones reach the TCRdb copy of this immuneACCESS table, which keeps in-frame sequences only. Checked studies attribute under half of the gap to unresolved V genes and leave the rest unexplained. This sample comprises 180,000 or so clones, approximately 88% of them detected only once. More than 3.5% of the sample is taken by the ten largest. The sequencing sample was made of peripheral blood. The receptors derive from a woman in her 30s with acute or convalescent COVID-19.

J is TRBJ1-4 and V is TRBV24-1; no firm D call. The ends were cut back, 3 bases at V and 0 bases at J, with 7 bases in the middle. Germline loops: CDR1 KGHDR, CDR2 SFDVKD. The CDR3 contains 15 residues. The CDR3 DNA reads TGTGCCACCAGTGATCCCAGTTCAACTAATGAAAAACTGTTTTTT. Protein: CATSDPSSTNEKLFF.

The CDR3 loop is CASNVGQGSVGELFF. CDR3 in DNA: TGTGCCAGCAATGTGGGACAGGGCAGTGTCGGGGAGCTGTTTTTT. This sequence joins TRBV27 and TRBJ2-2, with 9 bases that match TRBD1. With V trimmed by 7 bases and J by 7 bases, 10 bases remained unmatched. Germline values: CDR1 MNHEY, CDR2 SMNVEV (reference sequence). This CDR3 is 15 amino acids long.

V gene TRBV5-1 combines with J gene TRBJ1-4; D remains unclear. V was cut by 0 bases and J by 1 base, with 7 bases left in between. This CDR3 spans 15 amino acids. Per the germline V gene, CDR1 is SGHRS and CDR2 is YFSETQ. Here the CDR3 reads CASSLDGLTNEKLFF. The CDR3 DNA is TGCGCCAGCAGCTTGGACGGACTAACTAATGAAAAACTGTTTTTT.

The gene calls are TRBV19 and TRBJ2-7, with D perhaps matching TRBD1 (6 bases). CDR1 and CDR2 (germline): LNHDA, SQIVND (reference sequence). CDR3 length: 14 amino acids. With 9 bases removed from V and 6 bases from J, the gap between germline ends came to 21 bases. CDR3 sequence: CASSAWDKAVEQYF. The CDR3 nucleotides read TGTGCCAGCTCCGCCTGGGACAAGGCGGTCGAGCAGTACTTC.

DNA of the CDR3: TGTGCCAGCCGGCGGCTAGCGGGAGGCGATGAGCAGTTCTTC. Its translation: CASRRLAGGDEQFF. This chain joins TRBV3-1 (or the pseudogene TRBV3-2) and TRBJ2-1, with 11 bases fitting TRBD2. Germline V gene data show CDR1 as LGHDT and CDR2 as YNNKEL (reference sequence). The CDR3 loop spans 14 amino acids. With 8 bases clipped from V and 8 bases from J, the junction kept 8 bases outside the gene matches.

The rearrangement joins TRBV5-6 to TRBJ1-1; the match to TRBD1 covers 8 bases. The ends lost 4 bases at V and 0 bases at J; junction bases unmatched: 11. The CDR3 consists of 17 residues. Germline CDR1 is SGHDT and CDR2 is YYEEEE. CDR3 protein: CASSPGTGDDMNTEAFF. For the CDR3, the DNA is TGTGCCAGCAGCCCTGGGACAGGCGACGACATGAACACTGAAGCTTTCTTT.

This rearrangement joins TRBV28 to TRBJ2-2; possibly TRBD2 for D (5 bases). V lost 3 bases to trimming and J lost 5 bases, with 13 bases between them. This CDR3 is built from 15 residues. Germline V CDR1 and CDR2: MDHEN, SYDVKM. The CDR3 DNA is TGTGCCAGCAGTTTTTACGGGGAGAGGACCGGGGAGCTGTTTTTT. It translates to CASSFYGERTGELFF.

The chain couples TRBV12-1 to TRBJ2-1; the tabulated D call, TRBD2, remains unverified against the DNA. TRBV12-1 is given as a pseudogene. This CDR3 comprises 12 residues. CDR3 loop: CATMKHPNEQFF. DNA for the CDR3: TGTGCCACCATGAAGCATCCCAATGAGCAGTTCTTC.

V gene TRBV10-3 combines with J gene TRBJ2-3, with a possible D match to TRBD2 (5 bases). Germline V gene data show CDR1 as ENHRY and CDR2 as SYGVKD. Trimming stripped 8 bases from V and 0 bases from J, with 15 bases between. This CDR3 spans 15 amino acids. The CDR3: CAISEGLTSTDTQYF. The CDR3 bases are TGTGCCATCTCCGAGGGCTTGACTAGCACAGATACGCAGTATTTT.

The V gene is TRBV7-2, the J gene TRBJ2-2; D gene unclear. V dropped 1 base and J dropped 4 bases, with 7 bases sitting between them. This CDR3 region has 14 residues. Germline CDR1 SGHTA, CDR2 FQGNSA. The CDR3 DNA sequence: TGTGCCAGCAGCTTAGAATTCGGCACCGGGGAGCTGTTTTTT. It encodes CASSLEFGTGELFF.

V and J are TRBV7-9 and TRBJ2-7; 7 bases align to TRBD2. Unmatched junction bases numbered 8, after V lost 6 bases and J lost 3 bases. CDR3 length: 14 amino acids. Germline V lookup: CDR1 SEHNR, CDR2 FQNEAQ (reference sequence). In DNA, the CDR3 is TGTGCCAGCAGTCACATGGGGGAGGGCTACGAGCAGTACTTC. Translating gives CASSHMGEGYEQYF.

CDR3 in amino acids: CASSRRTGGNTGELFF. For the CDR3, the DNA is TGTGCCAGCAGCCGACGAACCGGGGGGAACACCGGGGAGCTGTTTTTT. This chain connects TRBV3-1 (or the pseudogene TRBV3-2) to TRBJ2-2, with D possibly TRBD2 on 6 matching bases. The CDR3 sequence is 16 residues long. V was pared by 4 bases and J by 1 base, with 13 bases between. Looked up from germline, CDR1 is LGHDT and CDR2 is YNNKEL (reference sequence).

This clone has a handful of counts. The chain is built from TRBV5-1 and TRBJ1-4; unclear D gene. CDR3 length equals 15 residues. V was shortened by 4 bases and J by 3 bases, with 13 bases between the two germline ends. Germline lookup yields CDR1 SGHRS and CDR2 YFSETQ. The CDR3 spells CASSHRRLANEKLFF. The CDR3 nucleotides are TGCGCCAGCAGCCATCGACGTCTAGCTAATGAAAAACTGTTTTTT.

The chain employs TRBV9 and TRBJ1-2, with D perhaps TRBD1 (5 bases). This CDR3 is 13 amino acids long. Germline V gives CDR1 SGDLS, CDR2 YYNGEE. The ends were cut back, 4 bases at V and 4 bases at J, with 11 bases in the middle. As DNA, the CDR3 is TGTGCCAGCAGCCCCCGAACAGGCTATGGCTACACCTTC. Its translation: CASSPRTGYGYTF.

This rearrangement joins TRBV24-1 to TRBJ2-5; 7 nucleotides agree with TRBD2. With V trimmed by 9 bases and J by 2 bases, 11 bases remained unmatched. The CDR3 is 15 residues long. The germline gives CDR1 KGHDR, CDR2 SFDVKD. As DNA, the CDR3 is TGTGCCACCTCAAAGAGCGGGGTACTACAAGAGACCCAGTACTTC. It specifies CATSKSGVLQETQYF.

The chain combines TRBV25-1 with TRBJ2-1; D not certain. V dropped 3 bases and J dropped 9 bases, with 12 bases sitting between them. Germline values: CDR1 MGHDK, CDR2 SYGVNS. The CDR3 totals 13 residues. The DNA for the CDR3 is TGTGCCAGCAGTGATTTTCCGAGAGGTGAGCAGTTCTTC. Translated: CASSDFPRGEQFF.

CDR3 DNA: TGTGCCAGTAGCCATTTGATAGGGGACTTCTTTAATGGCTACACCTTC. This translates into CASSHLIGDFFNGYTF. The chain uses TRBV19 and TRBJ1-2, with a tentative D call TRBD1 (5 bases). Per germline, CDR1 LNHDA and CDR2 SQIVND (reference sequence). CDR3 size: 16 residues. V was cut by 6 bases and J by 6 bases, with 23 bases left in between.

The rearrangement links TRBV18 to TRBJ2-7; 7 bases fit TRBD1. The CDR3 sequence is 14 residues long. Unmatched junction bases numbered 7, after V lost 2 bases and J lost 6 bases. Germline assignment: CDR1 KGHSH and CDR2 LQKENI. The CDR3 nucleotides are TGTGCCAGCTCACCAGGACAGGTGCTACGCGAGCAGTACTTC. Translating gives CASSPGQVLREQYF.

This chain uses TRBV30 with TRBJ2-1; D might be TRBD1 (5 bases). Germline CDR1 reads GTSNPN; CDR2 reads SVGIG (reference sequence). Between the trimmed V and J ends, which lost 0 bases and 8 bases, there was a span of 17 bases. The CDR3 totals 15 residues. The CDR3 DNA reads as TGTGCCTGGAGTGTATTTCGGCTGGGGCTCGATGAGCAGTTCTTC. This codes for CAWSVFRLGLDEQFF.

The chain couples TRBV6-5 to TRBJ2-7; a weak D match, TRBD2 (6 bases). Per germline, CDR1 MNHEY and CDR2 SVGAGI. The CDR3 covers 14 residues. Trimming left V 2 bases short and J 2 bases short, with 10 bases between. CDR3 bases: TGTGCCAGCAGTTACGGGCGGGGAGCCTACGAGCAGTACTTC. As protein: CASSYGRGAYEQYF.

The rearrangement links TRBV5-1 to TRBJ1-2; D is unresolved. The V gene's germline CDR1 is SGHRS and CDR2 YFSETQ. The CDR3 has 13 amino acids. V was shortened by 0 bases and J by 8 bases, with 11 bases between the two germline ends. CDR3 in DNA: TGCGCCAGCAGCTTGGGGGCCTCAGAGGGCTACACCTTC. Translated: CASSLGASEGYTF.

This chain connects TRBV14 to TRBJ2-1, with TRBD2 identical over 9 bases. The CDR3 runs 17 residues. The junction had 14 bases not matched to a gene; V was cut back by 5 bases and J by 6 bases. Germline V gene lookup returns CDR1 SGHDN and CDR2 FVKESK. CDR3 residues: CASSKVMGGTSINEQFF. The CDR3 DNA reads TGTGCCAGCAGCAAAGTCATGGGGGGGACTAGCATCAATGAGCAGTTCTTC.

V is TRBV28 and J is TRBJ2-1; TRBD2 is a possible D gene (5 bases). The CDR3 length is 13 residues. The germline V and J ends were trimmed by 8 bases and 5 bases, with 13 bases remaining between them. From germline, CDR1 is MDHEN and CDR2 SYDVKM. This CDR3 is CASDTPGDNEQFF. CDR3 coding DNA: TGTGCCAGCGATACCCCCGGGGACAATGAGCAGTTCTTC.

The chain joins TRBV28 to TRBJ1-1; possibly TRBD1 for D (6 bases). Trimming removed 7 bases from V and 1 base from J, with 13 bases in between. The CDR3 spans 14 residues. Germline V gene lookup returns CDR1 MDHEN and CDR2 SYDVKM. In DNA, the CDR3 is TGTGCCAGCAAGGGGGGGCTGGGGAACACTGAAGCTTTCTTT. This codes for CASKGGLGNTEAFF.

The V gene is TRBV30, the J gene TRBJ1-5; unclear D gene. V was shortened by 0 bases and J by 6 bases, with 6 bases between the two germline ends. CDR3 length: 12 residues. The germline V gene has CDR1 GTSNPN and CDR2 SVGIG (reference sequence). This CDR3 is CAWSVPSQPQHF. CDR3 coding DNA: TGTGCCTGGAGTGTACCTAGTCAGCCCCAGCATTTT.

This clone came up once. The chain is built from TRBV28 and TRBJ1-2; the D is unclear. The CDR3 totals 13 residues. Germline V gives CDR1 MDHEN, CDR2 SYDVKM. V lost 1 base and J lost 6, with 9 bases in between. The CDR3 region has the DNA TGTGCCAGCAGTTTATTAAGCGGGAATGGCTACACCTTC. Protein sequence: CASSLLSGNGYTF.